A single sample gave rise to the 15 T cell receptor beta chains below, sequenced in a study of control samples from healthy donors and cancer patients. The repertoire was sequenced with immunoSEQ multiplex PCR; TCRdb's copy has only in-frame clones and lacks some. The profile shows approximately 130,000 clones, roughly 90% of them singletons. Input material: blood. Every receptor here comes from a man aged 50-59 years in good health.

The chain recombines TRBV18 with TRBJ2-5; 7 nucleotides align to TRBD2. This CDR3 has 17 amino acids. Germline values: CDR1 KGHSH, CDR2 LQKENI. After removal of 2 bases from V and 0 bases from J, the junction contained 9 bases not matched to a gene. The CDR3 protein is CASSPVDSGFYQETQYF. The DNA for the CDR3 is TGTGCCAGCTCACCAGTTGATAGCGGGTTTTACCAAGAGACCCAGTACTTC.

The V and J genes are TRBV9 and TRBJ2-4; perhaps D is TRBD1 or TRBD2 (5 bases each). V lost 0 bases, J lost 7 bases, and 11 bases lay in between. The CDR3 length is 14 residues. CDR1 is SGDLS, CDR2 YYNGEE, per germline. CDR3: CASSVGGRDNIQYF. The CDR3 nucleotides read TGTGCCAGCAGCGTAGGGGGGAGAGACAACATTCAGTACTTC.

This clone was picked up one time. The chain combines TRBV4-3 with TRBJ1-2, with TRBD1 as a possible D gene (5 bases). Trimming removed 2 bases at V and 4 bases at J, with 8 bases between. Germline V gene data show CDR1 as LGHNA and CDR2 as YSLEER. The CDR3 has 13 amino acids. This CDR3 reads CASSQTGGYGYTF. In DNA form, the CDR3 reads TGCGCCAGCAGCCAAACGGGGGGCTATGGCTACACCTTC.

The rearrangement uses TRBV7-8 and TRBJ2-7; 8 bases agree with TRBD1. This CDR3 has 14 amino acids. Unmatched junction bases numbered 3, after V lost 5 bases and J lost 0 bases. Germline-derived CDR1 and CDR2 are SGHVS and FQNEAQ. CDR3 protein: CASSLGTGSYEQYF. DNA of the CDR3: TGTGCCAGCAGCCTCGGGACAGGCTCCTACGAGCAGTACTTC.

The V and J genes are TRBV12-5 and TRBJ1-3; D might be TRBD1 (6 bases). Trimming stripped 1 base from V and 4 bases from J, with 11 bases between. The CDR3 is 15 residues long. Germline V gene lookup returns CDR1 LGHNT and CDR2 FRNRAP. As DNA, the CDR3 is TGTGCTAGTGGTTTGGAGTGGGGGCTCGGAAACACCATATATTTT. Protein sequence: CASGLEWGLGNTIYF.

Here the CDR3 DNA reads TGTGCCAGCAGCTCGGGACTACTCAATGAGCAGTTCTTC. Translating it yields CASSSGLLNEQFF. The rearrangement joins TRBV9 to TRBJ2-1; the match to TRBD2 covers 7 bases. With V trimmed by 4 bases and J by 6 bases, 4 bases remained unmatched. Per the germline V gene, CDR1 is SGDLS and CDR2 is YYNGEE. This CDR3 has 13 amino acids. Supplemented by reference TRBV9 and TRBJ2-1, the full variable domain reads DSGVTQTPKHLITATGQRVTLRCSPRSGDLSVYWYQQSLDQGLQFLIQYYNGEERAKGNILERFSAQQFPDLHSELNLSSLELGDSALYFCASSSGLLNEQFFGPGTRLTVL.

The chain recombines TRBV5-1 with TRBJ1-2; 11 positions agree with TRBD1. CDR1 is SGHRS, CDR2 YFSETQ, per germline. There are 15 residues in the CDR3. The ends lost 2 bases at V and 6 bases at J; junction bases unmatched: 6. The DNA for the CDR3 is TGCGCCAGCAGCTTAAGGACAGGGGGCTCTAATGGCTACACCTTC. Amino acids: CASSLRTGGSNGYTF.

The V and J genes are TRBV9 and TRBJ2-3; TRBD2 aligns across 12 bases. V was clipped by 2 bases and J by 4 bases; unmatched bases: 11. The V gene's germline CDR1 is SGDLS and CDR2 YYNGEE. The CDR3 sequence is 18 residues long. The CDR3 loop is CASSVTLAGGPLADTQYF. The CDR3 DNA is TGTGCCAGCAGCGTCACCCTAGCGGGGGGGCCTTTGGCAGATACGCAGTATTTT.

The gene calls are TRBV9 and TRBJ2-3; D call uncertain. V was pared by 0 bases and J by 2 bases, with 7 bases between. The germline V gene has CDR1 SGDLS and CDR2 YYNGEE. The CDR3 is 14 amino acids. CDR3 protein: CASSVVSVTDTQYF. In nucleotides, the CDR3 is TGTGCCAGCAGCGTAGTTTCTGTCACAGATACGCAGTATTTT.

The chain is built from TRBV5-1 and TRBJ2-7; TRBD1 matches at 7 bases. This CDR3 contains 15 residues. Germline values: CDR1 SGHRS, CDR2 YFSETQ. Losses at the gene ends were 4 bases for V and 5 bases for J; bases not matched to a gene: 12. CDR3 residues: CASSEGDRVNHEQYF. In DNA, the CDR3 is TGCGCCAGCAGCGAGGGAGACAGGGTAAACCACGAGCAGTACTTC. Based on the CDR3 plus reference TRBV5-1 and TRBJ2-7, the full variable domain is KAGVTQTPRYLIKTRGQQVTLSCSPISGHRSVSWYQQTPGQGLQFLFEYFSETQRNKGNFPGRFSGRQFSNSRSEMNVSTLELGDSALYLCASSEGDRVNHEQYFGPGTRLTVT.

The chain is built from TRBV7-6 and TRBJ1-6; the D is unclear. Trimming shortened V by 2 bases and J by 0 bases, and 5 bases separated the two germline ends. The germline CDR1 and CDR2 sequences are SGHVS and FNYEAQ. The CDR3 is 15 residues long. CDR3 sequence (DNA): TGTGCCAGCAGCTTACGGAGCTCCTATAATTCACCCCTCCACTTT. This gives the protein CASSLRSSYNSPLHF.

The chain has TRBV5-1 and TRBJ1-4, with TRBD1 identical over 8 bases. This CDR3 has 16 amino acids. The V gene end was trimmed by 6 bases and the J gene end by 7 bases; junction bases not matched to a gene: 14. CDR1 and CDR2 (germline): SGHRS, YFSETQ. The CDR3 nucleotides are TGCGCCAGCATGGAGACAGGGGTGGATGGTGGTGAAAAACTGTTTTTT. Amino acids: CASMETGVDGGEKLFF.

The V call is TRBV19, the J call TRBJ1-5; D might be TRBD1 (5 bases). The CDR3 has 13 amino acids. Trimming stripped 9 bases from V and 2 bases from J, with 11 bases between. Per the germline V gene, CDR1 is LNHDA and CDR2 is SQIVND (reference sequence). DNA for the CDR3: TGTGCCAGCCAGGGTGGCGGCAATCAGCCCCAGCATTTT. Protein product: CASQGGGNQPQHF. Based on the CDR3 plus reference TRBV19 and TRBJ1-5, the full variable domain is DGGITQSPKYLFRKEGQNVTLSCEQNLNHDAMYWYRQDPGQGLRLIYYSQIVNDFQKGDIAEGYSVSREKKESFPLTVTSAQKNPTAFYLCASQGGGNQPQHFGDGTRLSIL.

The chain couples TRBV6-2 or TRBV6-3 to TRBJ2-7, with 8 bases aligning to TRBD2. Germline V gene data show CDR1 as MNHEY and CDR2 as SVGEGT. This CDR3 has 15 residues. The trim removed 5 bases at V and 2 bases at J, leaving 8 bases unmatched. The chain's CDR3 is CASSRLAGSAYEQYF. DNA of the CDR3: TGTGCCAGCAGTCGTCTAGCGGGTTCTGCCTACGAGCAGTACTTC.

V is TRBV6-5 and J is TRBJ2-7; either TRBD1 or TRBD2 may fit D (5 bases each). From germline, CDR1 is MNHEY and CDR2 SVGAGI. Between the trimmed V and J ends, which lost 4 bases and 3 bases, there was a span of 16 bases. CDR3 length: 15 residues. The CDR3 spells CASSFTSRAGYEQYF. The CDR3 DNA is TGTGCCAGCAGTTTCACTTCCAGGGCGGGCTACGAGCAGTACTTC.